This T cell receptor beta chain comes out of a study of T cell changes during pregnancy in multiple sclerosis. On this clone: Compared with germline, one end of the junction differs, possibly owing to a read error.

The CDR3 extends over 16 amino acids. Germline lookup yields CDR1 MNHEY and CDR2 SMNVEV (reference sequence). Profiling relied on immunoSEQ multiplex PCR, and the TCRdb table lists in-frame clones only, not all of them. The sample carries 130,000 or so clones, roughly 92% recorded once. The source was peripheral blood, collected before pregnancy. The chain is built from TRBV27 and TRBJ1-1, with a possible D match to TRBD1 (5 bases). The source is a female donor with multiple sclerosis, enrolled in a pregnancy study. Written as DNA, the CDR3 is TGTGCCAGCAGTTTATTTCCAGGGAAGTTGAACACTGAAGCTTCCTTT. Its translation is CASSLFPGKLNTEASF.